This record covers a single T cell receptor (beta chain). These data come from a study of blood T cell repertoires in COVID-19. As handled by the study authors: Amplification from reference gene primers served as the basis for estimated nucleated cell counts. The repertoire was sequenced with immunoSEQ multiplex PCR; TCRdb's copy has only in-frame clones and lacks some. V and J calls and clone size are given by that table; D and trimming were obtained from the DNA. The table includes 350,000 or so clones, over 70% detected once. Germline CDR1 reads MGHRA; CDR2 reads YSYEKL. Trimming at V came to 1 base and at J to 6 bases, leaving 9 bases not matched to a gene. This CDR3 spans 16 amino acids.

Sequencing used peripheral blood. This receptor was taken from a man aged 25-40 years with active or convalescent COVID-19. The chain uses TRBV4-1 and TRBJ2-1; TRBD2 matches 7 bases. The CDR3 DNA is TGCGCCAGCAGCCAAGGTCACAGAGCGGGGTTCAATGAGCAGTTCTTC. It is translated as CASSQGHRAGFNEQFF.